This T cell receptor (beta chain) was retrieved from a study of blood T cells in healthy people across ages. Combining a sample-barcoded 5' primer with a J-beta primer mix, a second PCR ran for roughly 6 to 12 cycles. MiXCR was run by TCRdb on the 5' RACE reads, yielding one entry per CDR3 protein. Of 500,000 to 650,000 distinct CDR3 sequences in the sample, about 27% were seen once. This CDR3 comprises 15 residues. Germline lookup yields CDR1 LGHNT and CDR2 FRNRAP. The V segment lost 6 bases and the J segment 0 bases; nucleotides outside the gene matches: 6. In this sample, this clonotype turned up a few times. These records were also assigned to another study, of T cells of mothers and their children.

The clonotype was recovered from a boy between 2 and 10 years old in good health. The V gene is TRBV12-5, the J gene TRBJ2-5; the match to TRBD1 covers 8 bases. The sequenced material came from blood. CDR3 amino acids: CASGKGQAYQETQYF. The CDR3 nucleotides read TGTGCTAGTGGCAAGGGACAGGCGTACCAAGAGACCCAGTACTTC.